Below, one T cell receptor (beta chain) is given with its context. This sample is drawn from a study of blood T cell repertoires in COVID-19. About the study: Sample material is recorded as cDNA or gDNA derived from T cells, B-cell-depleted T cells, or PBMCs.

This table comes from immunoSEQ multiplex PCR, and its TCRdb copy is limited to in-frame clones, with some not included. The top ten hold around 0.92% of the sample, which has 450,000 or so clones, about 87% seen once. Trimming took off 2 bases at V and 6 bases at J, with 12 bases between the two ends. The germline V gene encodes CDR1 SGHRS and CDR2 YFSETQ. This CDR3 has 14 residues. Sequenced input: peripheral blood. This chain joins TRBV5-1 and TRBJ1-5; D perhaps matches TRBD1 (6 bases). The sequence was collected from a man aged 18-30 years with COVID-19, enrolled during active disease. The CDR3 sequence: CASSFGEGGQPQHF. CDR3 nucleotide sequence: TGCGCCAGCAGCTTTGGGGAGGGGGGTCAGCCCCAGCATTTT.